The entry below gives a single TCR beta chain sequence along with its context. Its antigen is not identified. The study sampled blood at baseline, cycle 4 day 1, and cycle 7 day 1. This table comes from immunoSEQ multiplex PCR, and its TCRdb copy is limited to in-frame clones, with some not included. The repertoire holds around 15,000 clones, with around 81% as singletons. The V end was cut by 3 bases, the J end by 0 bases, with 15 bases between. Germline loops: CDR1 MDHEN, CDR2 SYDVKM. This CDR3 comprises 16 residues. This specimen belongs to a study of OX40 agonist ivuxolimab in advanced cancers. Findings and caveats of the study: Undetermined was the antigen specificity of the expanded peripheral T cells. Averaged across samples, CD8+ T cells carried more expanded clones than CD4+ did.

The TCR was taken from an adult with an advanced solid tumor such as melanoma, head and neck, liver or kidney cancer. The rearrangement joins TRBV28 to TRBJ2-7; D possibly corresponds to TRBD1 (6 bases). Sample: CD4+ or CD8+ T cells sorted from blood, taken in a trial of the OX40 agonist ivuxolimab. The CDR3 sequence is CASSLFRGPDSYEQYF. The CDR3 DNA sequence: TGTGCCAGCAGTTTGTTCAGGGGTCCTGACTCCTACGAGCAGTACTTC.